This T cell receptor delta chain came from a study of gamma-delta chains in newborns, infants, children. Looking at the study overall: Innate gammadelta T cells reportedly expand polyclonally right after birth, driven by microbial exposure, per the title.

TCRdb applied CATT to the reads for clone calling. The profile shows roughly 4,700 delta-chain clones, approximately 3.5% of them singletons. CDR1 is TSWWSYY, CDR2 QGS, per germline. This CDR3 has 18 amino acids. V was clipped by 4 bases and J by 0 bases, with 21 bases between them. This clone has only a few counts. The protein TCRdb gives is from a much larger clone and does not agree with this DNA's translation at residue 5, likely a read error; the protein shown here comes from the DNA. V usage is TRDV1 and J usage is TRDJ1, with a weak D call TRDD2 (5 bases). This receptor was obtained from a child who was a newborn, infant or young child, either healthy, febrile or measles-vaccinated (not recorded which). The sequenced material came from blood. CDR3 region: CALGGPYELPSYTDKLIF. The DNA of the CDR3 is TGTGCTCTTGGGGGGCCCTACGAGTTGCCGTCGTACACCGATAAACTCATCTTT.